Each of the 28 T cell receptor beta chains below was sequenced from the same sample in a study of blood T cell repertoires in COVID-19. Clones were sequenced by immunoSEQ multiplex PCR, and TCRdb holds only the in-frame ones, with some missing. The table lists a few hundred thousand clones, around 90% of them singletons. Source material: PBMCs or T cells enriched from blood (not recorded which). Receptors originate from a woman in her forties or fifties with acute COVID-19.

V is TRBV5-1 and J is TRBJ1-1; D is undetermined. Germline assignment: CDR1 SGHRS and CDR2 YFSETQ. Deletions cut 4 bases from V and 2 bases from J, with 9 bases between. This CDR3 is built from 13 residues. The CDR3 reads CASSRQGNTEAFF. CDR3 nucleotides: TGCGCCAGCAGCCGACAAGGTAACACTGAAGCTTTCTTT.

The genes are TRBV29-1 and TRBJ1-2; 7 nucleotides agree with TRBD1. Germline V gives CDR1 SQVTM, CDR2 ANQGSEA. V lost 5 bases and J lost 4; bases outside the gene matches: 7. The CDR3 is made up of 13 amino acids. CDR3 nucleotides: TGCAGCGTTTCGAGGGGGCAAAGCTATGGCTACACCTTC. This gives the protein CSVSRGQSYGYTF.

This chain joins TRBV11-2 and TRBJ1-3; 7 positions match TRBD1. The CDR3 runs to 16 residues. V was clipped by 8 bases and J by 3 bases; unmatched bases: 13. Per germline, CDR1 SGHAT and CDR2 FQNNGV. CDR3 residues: CASLGGTVDFGNTIYF. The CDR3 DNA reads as TGTGCCAGCCTTGGCGGGACAGTCGACTTTGGAAACACCATATATTTT.

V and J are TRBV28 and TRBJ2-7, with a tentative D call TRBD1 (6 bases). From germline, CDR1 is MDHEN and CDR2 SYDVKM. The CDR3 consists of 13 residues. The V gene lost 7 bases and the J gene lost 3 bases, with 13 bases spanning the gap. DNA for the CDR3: TGTGCCAGCACCACAGGGCCCATCTACGAGCAGTACTTC. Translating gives CASTTGPIYEQYF.

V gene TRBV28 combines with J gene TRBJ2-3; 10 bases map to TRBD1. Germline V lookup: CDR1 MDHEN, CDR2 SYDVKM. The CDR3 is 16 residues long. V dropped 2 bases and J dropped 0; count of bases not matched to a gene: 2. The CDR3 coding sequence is TGTGCCAGCAGTTTAGTGGGACAGGGGAGCACAGATACGCAGTATTTT. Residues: CASSLVGQGSTDTQYF.

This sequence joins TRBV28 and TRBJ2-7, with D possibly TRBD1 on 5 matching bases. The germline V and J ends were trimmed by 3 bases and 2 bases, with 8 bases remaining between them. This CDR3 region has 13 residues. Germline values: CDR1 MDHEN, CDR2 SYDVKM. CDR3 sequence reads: CASSFTGPYEQYF. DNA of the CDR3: TGTGCCAGCAGTTTCACAGGTCCCTACGAGCAGTACTTC.

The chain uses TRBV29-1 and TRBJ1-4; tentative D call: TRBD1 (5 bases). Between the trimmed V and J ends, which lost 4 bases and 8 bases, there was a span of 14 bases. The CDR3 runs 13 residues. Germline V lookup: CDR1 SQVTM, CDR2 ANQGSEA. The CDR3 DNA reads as TGCAGCGTTGTATTGGGGCTTGGGGAAAAACTGTTTTTT. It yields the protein CSVVLGLGEKLFF. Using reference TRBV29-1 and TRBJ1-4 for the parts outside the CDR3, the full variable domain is SAVISQKPSRDICQRGTSLTIQCQVDSQVTMMFWYRQQPGQSLTLIATANQGSEATYESGFVIDKFPISRPNLTFSTLTVSNMSPEDSSIYLCSVVLGLGEKLFFGSGTQLSVL.

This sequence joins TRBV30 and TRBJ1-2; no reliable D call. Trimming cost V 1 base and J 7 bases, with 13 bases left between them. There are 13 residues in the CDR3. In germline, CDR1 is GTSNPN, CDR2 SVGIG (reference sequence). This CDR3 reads CAWSGGIDGGYTF. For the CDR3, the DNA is TGTGCCTGGAGTGGAGGGATTGACGGTGGCTACACCTTC.

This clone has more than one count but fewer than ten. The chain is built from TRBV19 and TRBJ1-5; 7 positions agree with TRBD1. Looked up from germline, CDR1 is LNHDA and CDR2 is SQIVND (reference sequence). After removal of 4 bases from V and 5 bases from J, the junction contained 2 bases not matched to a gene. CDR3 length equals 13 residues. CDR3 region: CASSKGGDQPQHF. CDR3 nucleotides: TGTGCCAGTAGTAAAGGGGGCGATCAGCCCCAGCATTTT.

CDR3 sequence: CASSVGSDYGYTF. For the CDR3, the DNA is TGTGCCAGCAGCGTAGGGTCAGACTATGGCTACACCTTC. The chain uses TRBV9 and TRBJ1-2; D not certain. The CDR3 runs to 13 residues. The germline CDR1 and CDR2 sequences are SGDLS and YYNGEE. V was cut by 0 bases and J by 3 bases, with 6 bases left in between.

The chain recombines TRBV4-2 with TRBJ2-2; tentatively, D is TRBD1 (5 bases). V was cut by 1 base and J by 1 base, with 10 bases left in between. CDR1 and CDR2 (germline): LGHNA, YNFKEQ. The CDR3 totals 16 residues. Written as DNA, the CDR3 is TGTGCCAGCAGCCAAGTGGCAGGGCTGAACACCGGGGAGCTGTTTTTT. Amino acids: CASSQVAGLNTGELFF.

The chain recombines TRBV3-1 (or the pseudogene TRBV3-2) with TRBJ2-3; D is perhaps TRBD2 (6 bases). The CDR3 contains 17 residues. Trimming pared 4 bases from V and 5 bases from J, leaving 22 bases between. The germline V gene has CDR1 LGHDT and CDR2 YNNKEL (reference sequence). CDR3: CASSRYSGTPYGDTQYF. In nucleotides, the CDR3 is TGTGCCAGCAGCCGTTATTCCGGGACTCCCTACGGAGATACGCAGTATTTT.

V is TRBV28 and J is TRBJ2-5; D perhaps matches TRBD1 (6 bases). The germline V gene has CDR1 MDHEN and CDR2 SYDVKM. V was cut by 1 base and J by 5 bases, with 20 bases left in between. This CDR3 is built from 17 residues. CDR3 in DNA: TGTGCCAGCAGTTTATACCCTACACAGGGAAGAAGTGAGACCCAGTACTTC. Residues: CASSLYPTQGRSETQYF.

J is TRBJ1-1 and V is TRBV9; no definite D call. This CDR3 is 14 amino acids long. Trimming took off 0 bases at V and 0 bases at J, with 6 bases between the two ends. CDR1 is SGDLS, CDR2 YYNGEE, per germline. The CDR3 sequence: CASSVGPMNTEAFF. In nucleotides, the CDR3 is TGTGCCAGCAGCGTAGGGCCAATGAACACTGAAGCTTTCTTT.

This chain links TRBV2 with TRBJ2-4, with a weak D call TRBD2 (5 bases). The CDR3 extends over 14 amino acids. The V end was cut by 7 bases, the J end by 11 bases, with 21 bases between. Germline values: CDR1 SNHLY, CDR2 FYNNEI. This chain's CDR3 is CASTPGLAQLFQYF. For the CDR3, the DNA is TGTGCCAGCACTCCCGGGCTAGCCCAGCTTTTTCAGTACTTC.

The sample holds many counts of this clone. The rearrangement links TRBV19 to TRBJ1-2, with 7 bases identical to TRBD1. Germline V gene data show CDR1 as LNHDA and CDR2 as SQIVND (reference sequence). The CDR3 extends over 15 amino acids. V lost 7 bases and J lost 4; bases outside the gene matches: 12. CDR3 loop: CASIPLEGAGYGYTF. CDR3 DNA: TGTGCCAGTATCCCTCTGGAGGGGGCAGGCTATGGCTACACCTTC.

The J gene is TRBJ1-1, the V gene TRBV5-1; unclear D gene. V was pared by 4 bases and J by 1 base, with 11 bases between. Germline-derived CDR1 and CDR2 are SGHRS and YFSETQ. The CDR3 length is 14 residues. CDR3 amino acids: CASSPQSPNTEAFF. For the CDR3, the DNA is TGCGCCAGCAGCCCGCAGTCCCCGAACACTGAAGCTTTCTTT.

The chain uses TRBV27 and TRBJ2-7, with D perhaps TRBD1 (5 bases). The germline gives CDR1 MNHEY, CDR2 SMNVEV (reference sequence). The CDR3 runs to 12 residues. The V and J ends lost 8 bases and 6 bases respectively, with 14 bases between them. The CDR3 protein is CASVGQGGEQYF. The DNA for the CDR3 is TGTGCCAGCGTGGGGCAGGGTGGCGAGCAGTACTTC.

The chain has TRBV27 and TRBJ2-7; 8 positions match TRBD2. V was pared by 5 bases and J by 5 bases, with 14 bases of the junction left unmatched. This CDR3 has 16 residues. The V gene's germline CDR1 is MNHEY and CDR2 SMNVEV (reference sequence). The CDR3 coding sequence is TGTGCCAGCAGTACCCGTTCGGGAGGGACTGGAGACGAGCAGTACTTC. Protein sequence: CASSTRSGGTGDEQYF.

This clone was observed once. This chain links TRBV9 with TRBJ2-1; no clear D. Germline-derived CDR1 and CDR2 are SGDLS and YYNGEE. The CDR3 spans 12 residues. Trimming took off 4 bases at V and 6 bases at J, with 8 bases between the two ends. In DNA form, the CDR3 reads TGTGCCAGCAGCTCCCTCCGCAATGAGCAGTTCTTC. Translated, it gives CASSSLRNEQFF.

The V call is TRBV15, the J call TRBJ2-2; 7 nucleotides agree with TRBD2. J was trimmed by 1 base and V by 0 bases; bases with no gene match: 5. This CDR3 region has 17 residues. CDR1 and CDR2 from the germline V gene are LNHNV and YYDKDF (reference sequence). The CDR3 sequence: CATSRDRTSLNTGELFF. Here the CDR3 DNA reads TGTGCCACCAGCAGAGACAGGACTAGTCTGAACACCGGGGAGCTGTTTTTT.

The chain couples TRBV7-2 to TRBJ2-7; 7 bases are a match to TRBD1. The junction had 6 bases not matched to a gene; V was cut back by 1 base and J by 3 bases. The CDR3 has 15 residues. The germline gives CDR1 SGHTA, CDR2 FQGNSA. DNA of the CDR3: TGTGCCAGCAGCTTAGGGGGGACAGCCCTCTACGAGCAGTACTTC. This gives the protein CASSLGGTALYEQYF.

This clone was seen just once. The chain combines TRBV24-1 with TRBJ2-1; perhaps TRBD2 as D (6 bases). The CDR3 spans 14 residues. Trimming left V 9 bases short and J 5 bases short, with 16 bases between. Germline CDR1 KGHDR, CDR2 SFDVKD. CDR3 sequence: CATEGGGMNNEQFF. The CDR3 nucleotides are TGTGCCACCGAGGGAGGCGGGATGAACAATGAGCAGTTCTTC.

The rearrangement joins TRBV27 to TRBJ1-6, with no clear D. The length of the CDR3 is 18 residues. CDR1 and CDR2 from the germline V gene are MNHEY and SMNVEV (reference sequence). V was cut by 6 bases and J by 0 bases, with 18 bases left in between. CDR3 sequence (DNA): TGTGCCAGCAGACAAAGCGGGTTCAGGAGCTCCTATAATTCACCCCTCCACTTT. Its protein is CASRQSGFRSSYNSPLHF.

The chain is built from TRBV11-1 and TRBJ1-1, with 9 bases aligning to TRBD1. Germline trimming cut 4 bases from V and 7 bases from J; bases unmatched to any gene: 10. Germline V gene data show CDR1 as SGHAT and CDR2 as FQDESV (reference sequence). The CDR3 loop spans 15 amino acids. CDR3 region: CASSSRQGGDFEAFF. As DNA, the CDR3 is TGTGCCAGCAGCTCGAGACAGGGGGGAGACTTTGAAGCTTTCTTT.

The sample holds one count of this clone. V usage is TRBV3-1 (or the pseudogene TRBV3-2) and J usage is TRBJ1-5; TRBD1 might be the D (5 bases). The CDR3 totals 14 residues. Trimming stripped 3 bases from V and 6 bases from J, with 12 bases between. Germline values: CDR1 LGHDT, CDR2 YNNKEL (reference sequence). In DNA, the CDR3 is TGTGCCAGCAGCCAGGGGGGTTTGGGTCAGCCCCAGCATTTT. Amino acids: CASSQGGLGQPQHF.

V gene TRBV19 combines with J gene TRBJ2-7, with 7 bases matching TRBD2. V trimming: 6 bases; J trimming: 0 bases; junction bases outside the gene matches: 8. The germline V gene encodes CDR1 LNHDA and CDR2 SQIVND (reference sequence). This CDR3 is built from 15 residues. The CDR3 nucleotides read TGTGCCAGTAGGGGAGGGCTGACGAGCTCCTACGAGCAGTACTTC. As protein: CASRGGLTSSYEQYF.

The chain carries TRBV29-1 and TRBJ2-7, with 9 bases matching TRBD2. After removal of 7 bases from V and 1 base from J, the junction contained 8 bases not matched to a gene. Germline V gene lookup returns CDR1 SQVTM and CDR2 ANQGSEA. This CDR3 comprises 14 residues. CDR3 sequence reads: CSALTSGISYEQYF. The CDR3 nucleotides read TGCAGCGCCCTGACTAGCGGAATTTCCTACGAGCAGTACTTC.